This is a list of T cell receptor beta chains from one sample in a study of T cell repertoires in cytomegalovirus infection. Their target antigens are unknown. TCRdb recomputed calls from the reads with MiXCR, one row per CDR3 protein. The data contain about 920,000 distinct CDR3 sequences, around 32% of them singletons. The material sequenced was cultured CD8+ T cells from PBMCs, taken from culture after CMV antigen stimulation. The receptors derive from a human donor in good health (CMV status not recorded). Some clones in this sample may be carry-over from other donors' samples. The CDR3 runs from the conserved cysteine through the conserved F or W. The D gene is left open where the match is weak. Where a row states a size, it is once, few, many or the class of an expanded clone; other rows omit it.

clone_size | d_call | j_call | v_call | cdr3_nt | cdr3_aa
- | TRBD2 | TRBJ2-1 | TRBV6-5 | TGTGCCAGCAGCCCCCCACTAGCGGGGGAACACAGCTCCTACAATGAGCAGTTCTTC | CASSPPLAGEHSSYNEQFF
- | - | TRBJ1-5 | TRBV7-4 | TGTGCCAGCAGCTTACCTACCAGTAGCAATCGGCCCCAGCATTTT | CASSLPTSSNRPQHF
- | - | TRBJ1-1 | TRBV6-1 | TGTGCCGGCAGTTTGGGAGGGAGCACTGAAGCTTTCTTT | CAGSLGGSTEAFF
- | - | TRBJ1-3 | TRBV18 | TGTGCCAGCTCACCGAGCGCCCCAGGTTCAGGAAACACCATATATTTT | CASSPSAPGSGNTIYF
- | TRBD1 | TRBJ1-5 | TRBV4-1 | TGCGCCAGCAGCCAAGAGAAGGGGGCCCAGCCCCAGCATTTT | CASSQEKGAQPQHF
many | - | TRBJ2-5 | TRBV7-6 | TGTGCCAGCACCCCGCGGCGGGGCCAAGAGACCCAGTACTTC | CASTPRRGQETQYF
few | TRBD1 | TRBJ1-1 | TRBV7-8 | TGTGCCAGCAGCACTGGGACAGGACTTTCGAACACTGAAGCTTTCTTT | CASSTGTGLSNTEAFF
- | - | TRBJ1-1 | TRBV11-2 | TGTGCCAGCAGCCAAACCTACAGGGAAGCTTTCTTT | CASSQTYREAFF
- | - | TRBJ1-5 | TRBV28 | TGTGCCAGCAGTTCTCTGCCGGGGGGTTGGGATCAGCCCCAGCATTTT | CASSSLPGGWDQPQHF
- | - | TRBJ2-1 | TRBV5-1 | TGCGCCAGCAGCCTCCGGGCCGGCGAGCAGTTCTTC | CASSLRAGEQFF
few | - | TRBJ1-2 | TRBV29-1 | TGCAGCGTTGAAGATCTGACAGCGGACGGATATGGCTACACCTTC | CSVEDLTADGYGYTF
- | TRBD2 | TRBJ2-1 | TRBV6-1 | TGTGCCAGCAGTGAAATGCGGGGGGGCTACAATGAGCAGTTCTTC | CASSEMRGGYNEQFF
- | - | TRBJ1-1 | TRBV24-1 | TGTGCCACCAGTGATTTTACAGGTGAAGCTTTCTTT | CATSDFTGEAFF
- | TRBD2 | TRBJ2-3 | TRBV4-2 | TGTGCCAGCAGCCAAACGACTAGCGGGGGTTTCGTGGATACGCAGTATTTT | CASSQTTSGGFVDTQYF
- | - | TRBJ2-7 | TRBV27 | TGTGCCAGCAGAACGTCCTATCCCCACGAGCAGTACTTC | CASRTSYPHEQYF
- | TRBD1 | TRBJ2-2 | TRBV6-5 | TGTGCCAGCAGTTACTCCTCGGGACAGGGGGCGAACACCGGGGAGCTGTTTTTT | CASSYSSGQGANTGELFF
- | - | TRBJ1-5 | TRBV19 | TGTGCCAGTAGTATTGACCAGGCTGACTTGGGGAATCAGCCCCAGCATTTT | CASSIDQADLGNQPQHF
few | TRBD2 | TRBJ2-3 | TRBV15 | TGTGCCACCAGTAGTAATCTAGCGGTCACAGATACGCAGTATTTT | CATSSNLAVTDTQYF
- | - | TRBJ2-2 | TRBV6-5 | TGTGCCAGCAGTTCCGTGACAGGCACCGGGGAGCTGTTTTTT | CASSSVTGTGELFF
once | - | TRBJ1-3 | TRBV9 | TGTGCCAGCAGTGTAGCTTCGGACCGATTCTCTGGAAACACCATATATTTT | CASSVASDRFSGNTIYF
- | TRBD1 | TRBJ1-1 | TRBV27 | TGTGCCAGCAGTTCCCGGACAGGGATGGCTTTCTTT | CASSSRTGMAFF
- | - | TRBJ1-3 | TRBV6-1 | TGTGCCAGCAGTGAAAAGTCTCTGACTGGGAACACCATATATTTT | CASSEKSLTGNTIYF
- | TRBD1 | TRBJ1-5 | TRBV24-1 | TGTGCCACCAGTGACCCGGGACAGCGGAATGGGACCCAGCATTTT | CATSDPGQRNGTQHF
many | - | TRBJ2-3 | TRBV6-2/TRBV6-3 | TGTGCCAGCATGGACCCGCCGCCGGCAGATACGCAGTATTTT | CASMDPPPADTQYF
few | - | TRBJ2-1 | TRBV29-1 | TGCAGCGCAGAGGGCTTCCTACTCCTTACGGGGCAATACAATGAGCAGTTCTTC | CSAEGFLLLTGQYNEQFF
few | TRBD1 | TRBJ2-6 | TRBV7-8 | TGTGCCAGCAGCTTAGGGGGACAGTCTGGGGCCAACGTCCTGACTTTC | CASSLGGQSGANVLTF
few | TRBD1 | TRBJ1-1 | TRBV7-8 | TGTGCCAGCAGCTACACAGGGGCCGGGACTGAAGCTTTCTTT | CASSYTGAGTEAFF
- | TRBD1 | TRBJ2-7 | TRBV6-1 | TGTGCCAGCAGTGAACCGGACAGGGGCTACGAGCAGTACTTC | CASSEPDRGYEQYF
- | TRBD2 | TRBJ2-5 | TRBV5-8 | TGTGCCAGCACCCTTCTTGGGGGACTAGCGGGGCGGTACCAAGAGACCCAGTACTTC | CASTLLGGLAGRYQETQYF
many | TRBD1 | TRBJ2-1 | TRBV12-5 | TGTGCTAGTGGATCGACAGGGGGCAATGAGCAGTTCTTC | CASGSTGGNEQFF
once | TRBD1 | TRBJ1-4 | TRBV6-6 | TGTGCCAGCAAGGACAGGCTCGCTACTAATGAAAAACTGTTTTTT | CASKDRLATNEKLFF
few | TRBD2 | TRBJ2-1 | TRBV6-5 | TGTGCCAGCAGTTACTTTGGGGGGGATGAGCAGTTCTTC | CASSYFGGDEQFF
few | - | TRBJ1-2 | TRBV6-1 | TGTGCCAGCAGTGAATTCGGGGGGGTTGGTGGCTACACCTTC | CASSEFGGVGGYTF